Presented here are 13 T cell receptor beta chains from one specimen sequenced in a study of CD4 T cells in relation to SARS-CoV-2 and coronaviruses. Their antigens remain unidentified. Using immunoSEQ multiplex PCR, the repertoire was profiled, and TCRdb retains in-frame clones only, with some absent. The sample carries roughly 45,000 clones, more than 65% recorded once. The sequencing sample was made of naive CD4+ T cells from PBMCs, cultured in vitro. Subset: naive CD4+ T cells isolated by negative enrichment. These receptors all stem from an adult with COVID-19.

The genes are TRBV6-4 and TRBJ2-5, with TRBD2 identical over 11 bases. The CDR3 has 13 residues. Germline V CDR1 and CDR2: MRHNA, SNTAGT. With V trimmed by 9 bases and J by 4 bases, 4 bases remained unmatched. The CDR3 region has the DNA TGTGCCAGTAGCGGGAGGGAAGGAGAGACCCAGTACTTC. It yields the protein CASSGREGETQYF.

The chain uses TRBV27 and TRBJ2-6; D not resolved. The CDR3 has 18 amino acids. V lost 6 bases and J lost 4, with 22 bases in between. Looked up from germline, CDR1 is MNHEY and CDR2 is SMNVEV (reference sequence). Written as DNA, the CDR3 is TGTGCCAGCAGCCTAGATTTACGACCCACGCCAGGGGCCAACGTCCTGACTTTC. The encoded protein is CASSLDLRPTPGANVLTF.

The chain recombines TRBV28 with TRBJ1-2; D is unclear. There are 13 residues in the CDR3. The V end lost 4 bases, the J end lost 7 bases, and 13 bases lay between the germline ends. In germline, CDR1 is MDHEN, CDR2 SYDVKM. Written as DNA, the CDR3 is TGTGCCAGCAGTTCTCCGAGAGGACGTGGCTACACCTTC. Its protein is CASSSPRGRGYTF.

The CDR3 loop reads CASSQEGPEAFF. The CDR3 nucleotides are TGTGCCAGCAGCCAAGAGGGTCCTGAAGCTTTCTTT. The chain has TRBV2 and TRBJ1-1; D is ambiguous. Trimming pared 6 bases from V and 6 bases from J, leaving 11 bases between. The CDR3 has 12 amino acids. Germline CDR1 SNHLY, CDR2 FYNNEI.

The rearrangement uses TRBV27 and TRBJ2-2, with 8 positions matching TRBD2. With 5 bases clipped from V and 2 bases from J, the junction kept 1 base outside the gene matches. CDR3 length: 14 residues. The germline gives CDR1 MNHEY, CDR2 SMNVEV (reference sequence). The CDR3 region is CASSTSGNTGELFF. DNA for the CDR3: TGTGCCAGCAGTACTAGCGGAAACACCGGGGAGCTGTTTTTT.

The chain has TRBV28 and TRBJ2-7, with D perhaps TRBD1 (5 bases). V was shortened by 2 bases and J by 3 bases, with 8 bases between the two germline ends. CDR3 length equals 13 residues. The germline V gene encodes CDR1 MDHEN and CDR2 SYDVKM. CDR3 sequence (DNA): TGTGCCAGCAGTTTACTGACAGACTACGAGCAGTACTTC. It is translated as CASSLLTDYEQYF.

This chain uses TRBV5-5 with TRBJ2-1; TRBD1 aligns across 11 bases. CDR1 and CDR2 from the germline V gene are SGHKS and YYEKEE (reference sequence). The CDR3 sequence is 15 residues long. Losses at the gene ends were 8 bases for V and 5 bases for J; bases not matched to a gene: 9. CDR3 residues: CASLGGTGGHNEQFF. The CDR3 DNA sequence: TGTGCCAGTCTTGGCGGGACAGGGGGACACAATGAGCAGTTCTTC.

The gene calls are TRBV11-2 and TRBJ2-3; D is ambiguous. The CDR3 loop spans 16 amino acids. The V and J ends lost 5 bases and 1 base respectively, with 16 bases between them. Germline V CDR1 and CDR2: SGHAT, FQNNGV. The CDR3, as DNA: TGTGCCAGCAGCCGGGCCCCAGCGTCTGGCACAGATACGCAGTATTTT. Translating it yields CASSRAPASGTDTQYF.

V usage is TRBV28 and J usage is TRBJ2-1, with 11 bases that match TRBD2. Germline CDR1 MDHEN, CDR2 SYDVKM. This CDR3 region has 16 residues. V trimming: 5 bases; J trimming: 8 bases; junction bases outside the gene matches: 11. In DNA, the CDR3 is TGTGCCAGCAGTCCCCTGGGACTAGCGGAGGATCATGAGCAGTTCTTC. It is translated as CASSPLGLAEDHEQFF.

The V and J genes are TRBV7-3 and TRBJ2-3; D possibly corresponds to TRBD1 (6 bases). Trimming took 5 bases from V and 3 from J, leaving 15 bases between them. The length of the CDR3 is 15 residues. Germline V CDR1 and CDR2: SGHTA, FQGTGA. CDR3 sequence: CASSQKTGRTDTQYF. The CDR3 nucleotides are TGTGCCAGCAGCCAAAAGACAGGAAGGACAGATACGCAGTATTTT.

In DNA form, the CDR3 reads TGTGCCAGCTCACCACCAAATCGGATCACCGGGGAGCTGTTTTTT. This sequence encodes CASSPPNRITGELFF. The chain has TRBV18 and TRBJ2-2; D not resolved. The germline gives CDR1 KGHSH, CDR2 LQKENI. This CDR3 is built from 15 residues. Trimming took 0 bases from V and 4 from J, leaving 9 bases between them.

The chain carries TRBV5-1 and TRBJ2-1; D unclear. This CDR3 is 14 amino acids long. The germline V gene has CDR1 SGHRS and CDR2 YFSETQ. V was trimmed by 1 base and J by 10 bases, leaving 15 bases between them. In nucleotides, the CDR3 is TGCGCCAGCAGCTTGCAGTCTGCGGATCGGGAGCAGTTCTTC. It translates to CASSLQSADREQFF.

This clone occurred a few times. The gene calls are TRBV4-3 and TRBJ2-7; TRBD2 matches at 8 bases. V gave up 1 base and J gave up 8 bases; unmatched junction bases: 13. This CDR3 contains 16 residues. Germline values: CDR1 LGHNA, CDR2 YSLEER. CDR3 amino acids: CASSQVPSGYSRKQYF. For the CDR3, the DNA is TGCGCCAGCAGCCAAGTTCCTAGCGGGTACTCCCGTAAGCAGTACTTC.